What follows describes a single T cell receptor beta chain. Original methodology: Estimation of nucleated cell counts was performed using reference gene primer amplification. Data came from immunoSEQ multiplex PCR; TCRdb stores just in-frame clones and leaves some out. V and J calls and clone size are copied from that table; D and trimming were computed from the DNA. Among about 130,000 clones listed, roughly 72% were seen once. The sample belongs to a study of blood T cell repertoires in COVID-19. Background on the study: Both acute and convalescent COVID-19 samples were obtained from the United States, Italy and Spain.

The clonotype originates from a human donor in a cohort sampled during active COVID-19. What was sequenced was peripheral blood.

The CDR3: CSVGGSPNEKLFF. The CDR3 DNA follows: TGCAGCGTTGGTGGGAGCCCTAATGAAAAACTGTTTTTT. The genes are TRBV29-1 and TRBJ1-4; D call uncertain. The CDR3 sequence is 13 residues long. CDR1 is SQVTM and CDR2 is ANQGSEA in the germline V gene. V was clipped by 4 bases and J by 3 bases, with 9 bases between them.